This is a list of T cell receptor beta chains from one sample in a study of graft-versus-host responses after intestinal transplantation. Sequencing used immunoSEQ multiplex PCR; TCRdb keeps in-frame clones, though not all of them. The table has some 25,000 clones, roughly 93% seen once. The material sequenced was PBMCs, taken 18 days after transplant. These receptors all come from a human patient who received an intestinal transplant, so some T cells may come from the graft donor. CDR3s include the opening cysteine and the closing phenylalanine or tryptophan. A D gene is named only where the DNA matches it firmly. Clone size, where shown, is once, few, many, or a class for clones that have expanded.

CDR3: CASFRGNEQFF
DNA: TGTGCCAGCTTCAGGGGCAATGAGCAGTTCTTC
V: TRBV27
J: TRBJ2-1
size: -
D: -

CDR3: CAIYPGTGGANTEAFF
DNA: TGTGCCATCTACCCGGGGACAGGGGGCGCGAACACTGAAGCTTTCTTT
V: TRBV28
J: TRBJ1-1
size: -
D: TRBD1

CDR3: CATSREPRGAGEQYF
DNA: TGTGCCACCAGCAGAGAACCAAGGGGGGCCGGGGAGCAGTACTTC
V: TRBV15
J: TRBJ2-7
size: -
D: -

CDR3: CASSYSGGTTDTQYF
DNA: TGTGCCAGCAGTTACTCGGGGGGGACGACAGATACGCAGTATTTT
V: TRBV6-5
J: TRBJ2-3
size: -
D: TRBD2

CDR3: CVRSSYRDRGLEQYF
DNA: TGTGTCAGAAGCTCTTACCGGGACAGGGGGCTCGAGCAGTACTTC
V: TRBV7-5
J: TRBJ2-7
size: -
D: -

CDR3: CSVEGEGAGANVLTF
DNA: TGCAGCGTTGAAGGAGAGGGGGCTGGGGCCAACGTCCTGACTTTC
V: TRBV29-1
J: TRBJ2-6
size: -
D: -

CDR3: CATSRDGTGADTQYF
DNA: TGTGCCACCAGCAGAGATGGGACAGGGGCAGATACGCAGTATTTT
V: TRBV15
J: TRBJ2-3
size: once
D: TRBD1

CDR3: CASTPRTGEQFF
DNA: TGTGCCAGCACCCCGAGGACAGGAGAGCAGTTCTTC
V: TRBV6-5
J: TRBJ2-1
size: -
D: TRBD1

CDR3: CASRPTESNTEAFF
DNA: TGTGCCAGCAGACCAACGGAGTCGAACACTGAAGCTTTCTTT
V: TRBV9
J: TRBJ1-1
size: -
D: -

CDR3: CSVVQGGTEAFF
DNA: TGCAGCGTTGTTCAGGGGGGAACTGAAGCTTTCTTT
V: TRBV29-1
J: TRBJ1-1
size: -
D: TRBD1

CDR3: CATRASSEQETQYF
DNA: TGTGCCACCAGGGCCTCATCGGAACAAGAGACCCAGTACTTC
V: TRBV15
J: TRBJ2-5
size: -
D: -

CDR3: CASSLVAGGIDTQYF
DNA: TGTGCCAGCAGCTTAGTAGCGGGGGGGATTGATACGCAGTATTTT
V: TRBV7-8
J: TRBJ2-3
size: -
D: TRBD2

CDR3: CASSSRGGVNEQFF
DNA: TGTGCCAGCAGCTCCCGGGGGGGCGTAAATGAGCAGTTCTTC
V: TRBV9
J: TRBJ2-1
size: -
D: TRBD2

CDR3: CASISQGMVRAFF
DNA: TGTGCCAGCATTTCACAGGGAATGGTTCGAGCTTTCTTT
V: TRBV6-1
J: TRBJ1-1
size: -
D: -

CDR3: CASSSGHQGMNNEQFF
DNA: TGTGCCAGCAGCTCGGGCCATCAAGGTATGAACAATGAGCAGTTCTTC
V: TRBV7-3
J: TRBJ2-1
size: once
D: -

CDR3: CASTLPRTDTEAFF
DNA: TGTGCCAGCACGTTACCAAGGACAGACACTGAAGCTTTCTTT
V: TRBV7-9
J: TRBJ1-1
size: -
D: -

CDR3: CAWGQGNNEQFF
DNA: TGTGCCTGGGGACAGGGTAACAATGAGCAGTTCTTC
V: TRBV30
J: TRBJ2-1
size: once
D: TRBD1

CDR3: CATEGGAGANVLTF
DNA: TGTGCCACCGAAGGGGGCGCTGGGGCCAACGTCCTGACTTTC
V: TRBV10-3
J: TRBJ2-6
size: -
D: TRBD1

CDR3: CASSLGWGYSTDTQYF
DNA: TGTGCCAGCAGCTTAGGGTGGGGTTACAGCACAGATACGCAGTATTTT
V: TRBV7-8
J: TRBJ2-3
size: -
D: -

CDR3: CASSLKGGIGAFF
DNA: TGTGCCAGCAGCTTGAAGGGTGGCATAGGCGCTTTCTTT
V: TRBV11-3
J: TRBJ1-1
size: -
D: -

CDR3: CASSLPGRNTEAFF
DNA: TGTGCCAGCAGTTTACCCGGTAGGAACACTGAAGCTTTCTTT
V: TRBV27
J: TRBJ1-1
size: -
D: -

CDR3: CASSQEEGLDTGELFF
DNA: TGCGCCAGCAGCCAAGAAGAAGGGCTCGACACCGGGGAGCTGTTTTTT
V: TRBV4-1
J: TRBJ2-2
size: -
D: -

CDR3: CASAPAGTYNEQFF
DNA: TGTGCCTCCGCCCCTGCTGGAACCTACAATGAGCAGTTCTTC
V: TRBV6-5
J: TRBJ2-1
size: once
D: -

CDR3: CASSSARTGGPYNSPLHF
DNA: TGTGCCAGCAGCTCAGCGAGGACAGGGGGCCCCTATAATTCACCCCTCCACTTT
V: TRBV7-8
J: TRBJ1-6
size: -
D: TRBD1

CDR3: CASSLFLTGDGYTF
DNA: TGTGCCAGCAGCTTGTTCCTAACAGGGGATGGCTACACCTTC
V: TRBV5-4
J: TRBJ1-2
size: once
D: TRBD1

CDR3: CASSPASGGYEQYF
DNA: TGTGCCAGTAGTCCCGCTAGCGGGGGCTACGAGCAGTACTTC
V: TRBV19
J: TRBJ2-7
size: -
D: TRBD2

CDR3: CASSPSGVTYQETQYF
DNA: TGTGCCAGCTCACCGTCCGGGGTCACCTACCAAGAGACCCAGTACTTC
V: TRBV18
J: TRBJ2-5
size: -
D: -

CDR3: CASRRDRENTEAFF
DNA: TGTGCCAGCAGACGGGACAGGGAGAACACTGAAGCTTTCTTT
V: TRBV5-4
J: TRBJ1-1
size: -
D: TRBD1

CDR3: CASSALAGENDEQYF
DNA: TGTGCCAGCAGCGCACTAGCGGGGGAGAATGACGAGCAGTACTTC
V: TRBV7-8
J: TRBJ2-7
size: once
D: TRBD2

CDR3: CASRGGSSGNTIYF
DNA: TGTGCCAGCAGAGGGGGTAGCTCTGGAAACACCATATATTTT
V: TRBV27
J: TRBJ1-3
size: -
D: -

CDR3: CASSSLGFPTDTQYF
DNA: TGTGCCAGCAGTTCTTTAGGTTTTCCCACAGATACGCAGTATTTT
V: TRBV2
J: TRBJ2-3
size: -
D: -

CDR3: CASSPFLGTEAFF
DNA: TGTGCCAGCAGCCCGTTTCTCGGAACTGAAGCTTTCTTT
V: TRBV6-5
J: TRBJ1-1
size: -
D: -

CDR3: CASSLGITYEQYF
DNA: TGTGCCAGCAGCTTGGGAATAACCTACGAGCAGTACTTC
V: TRBV5-8
J: TRBJ2-7
size: -
D: -

CDR3: CASSPQGQGLGNTIYF
DNA: TGCGCCAGCAGCCCCCAGGGACAGGGATTAGGAAACACCATATATTTT
V: TRBV5-1
J: TRBJ1-3
size: -
D: TRBD1

CDR3: CASSSGIANYGYTF
DNA: TGTGCCAGCAGTTCAGGGATAGCTAACTATGGCTACACCTTC
V: TRBV27
J: TRBJ1-2
size: -
D: -

CDR3: CASRTLAGVGQETQYF
DNA: TGTGCCAGCAGGACCCTAGCGGGGGTGGGGCAAGAGACCCAGTACTTC
V: TRBV2
J: TRBJ2-5
size: -
D: TRBD2

CDR3: CASTRDPGIGQLQYF
DNA: TGTGCCAGCACCCGGGACCCCGGAATAGGCCAACTGCAGTACTTC
V: TRBV2
J: TRBJ2-7
size: -
D: -

CDR3: CASSLSGYSNQPQHF
DNA: TGTGCCAGCAGCTTATCGGGTTATAGCAATCAGCCCCAGCATTTT
V: TRBV7-2
J: TRBJ1-5
size: -
D: -

CDR3: CASSYMRVGYGYTF
DNA: TGTGCCAGCAGTTACATGAGGGTAGGATATGGCTACACCTTC
V: TRBV6-5
J: TRBJ1-2
size: -
D: -

CDR3: CASSVGNDNEQFF
DNA: TGTGCCAGCAGCGTAGGTAACGACAATGAGCAGTTCTTC
V: TRBV9
J: TRBJ2-1
size: -
D: -

CDR3: CASSLAGAGAGTGELFF
DNA: TGTGCCAGCAGCTTGGCGGGGGCGGGCGCGGGCACCGGGGAGCTGTTTTTT
V: TRBV5-6
J: TRBJ2-2
size: -
D: -

CDR3: CASSYSGAGYTF
DNA: TGTGCCAGCAGTTACTCCGGGGCTGGCTACACCTTC
V: TRBV6-5
J: TRBJ1-2
size: -
D: -

CDR3: CAIRATGDYEQYF
DNA: TGTGCCATTAGAGCGACGGGAGACTACGAGCAGTACTTC
V: TRBV10-3
J: TRBJ2-7
size: few
D: -

CDR3: CASSVAFGYNEQFF
DNA: TGTGCCAGCAGCGTAGCGTTCGGCTACAATGAGCAGTTCTTC
V: TRBV9
J: TRBJ2-1
size: -
D: -

CDR3: CASSATGGTYNEQFF
DNA: TGTGCCAGCAGTGCCACGGGGGGAACCTACAATGAGCAGTTCTTC
V: TRBV6-4
J: TRBJ2-1
size: -
D: TRBD2

CDR3: CASRSRDREETQYF
DNA: TGTGCCAGCAGATCCCGGGACAGAGAAGAGACCCAGTACTTC
V: TRBV6-5
J: TRBJ2-5
size: few
D: TRBD1

CDR3: CASTGQETQYF
DNA: TGTGCCAGCACGGGACAAGAGACCCAGTACTTC
V: TRBV2
J: TRBJ2-5
size: -
D: -

CDR3: CASSSRTGNLEAFF
DNA: TGCGCCAGCAGCTCTAGAACCGGGAACCTTGAAGCTTTCTTT
V: TRBV5-1
J: TRBJ1-1
size: -
D: -

CDR3: CASSRRDRVDEQYF
DNA: TGTGCCAGTAGTCGACGGGACAGGGTCGACGAGCAGTACTTC
V: TRBV19
J: TRBJ2-7
size: -
D: TRBD1

CDR3: CASSLTSGTDTQYF
DNA: TGTGCCAGCAGCTTGACTAGCGGCACAGATACGCAGTATTTT
V: TRBV7-6
J: TRBJ2-3
size: -
D: TRBD2

CDR3: CASSDTNTGELFF
DNA: TGTGCCAGCAGTGACACGAACACCGGGGAGCTGTTTTTT
V: TRBV6-4
J: TRBJ2-2
size: -
D: -

CDR3: CASSEGTYNEQFF
DNA: TGTGCCAGCAGTGAAGGGACTTATAATGAGCAGTTCTTC
V: TRBV2
J: TRBJ2-1
size: -
D: -

CDR3: CAWDRVGTEAFF
DNA: TGTGCCTGGGACAGGGTTGGCACTGAAGCTTTCTTT
V: TRBV30
J: TRBJ1-1
size: -
D: TRBD1

CDR3: CASSGGEYNEQFF
DNA: TGTGCCAGTAGCGGCGGGGAGTACAATGAGCAGTTCTTC
V: TRBV19
J: TRBJ2-1
size: -
D: -

CDR3: CAAQRQYGVGAYTF
DNA: TGTGCCGCCCAGAGGCAGTACGGTGTGGGGGCCTACACCTTC
V: TRBV19
J: TRBJ1-2
size: once
D: -

CDR3: CATSPGRRYEQYF
DNA: TGTGCCACCAGCCCGGGCAGGAGGTACGAGCAGTACTTC
V: TRBV15
J: TRBJ2-7
size: -
D: -

CDR3: CASSSVSGSAGELFF
DNA: TGTGCCAGCAGCTCCGTTTCCGGGTCGGCCGGGGAGCTGTTTTTT
V: TRBV11-2
J: TRBJ2-2
size: -
D: -

CDR3: CASSTPGKGTYGYTF
DNA: TGTGCCAGTAGTACCCCCGGGAAGGGAACCTATGGCTACACCTTC
V: TRBV19
J: TRBJ1-2
size: few
D: -

CDR3: CASSGGQGKETQYF
DNA: TGCGCCAGCAGCGGAGGACAGGGTAAAGAGACCCAGTACTTC
V: TRBV5-1
J: TRBJ2-5
size: -
D: TRBD1

CDR3: CASSLLRGNSPLHF
DNA: TGTGCCAGCAGCTTGTTAAGGGGTAATTCACCCCTCCACTTT
V: TRBV7-9
J: TRBJ1-6
size: -
D: -